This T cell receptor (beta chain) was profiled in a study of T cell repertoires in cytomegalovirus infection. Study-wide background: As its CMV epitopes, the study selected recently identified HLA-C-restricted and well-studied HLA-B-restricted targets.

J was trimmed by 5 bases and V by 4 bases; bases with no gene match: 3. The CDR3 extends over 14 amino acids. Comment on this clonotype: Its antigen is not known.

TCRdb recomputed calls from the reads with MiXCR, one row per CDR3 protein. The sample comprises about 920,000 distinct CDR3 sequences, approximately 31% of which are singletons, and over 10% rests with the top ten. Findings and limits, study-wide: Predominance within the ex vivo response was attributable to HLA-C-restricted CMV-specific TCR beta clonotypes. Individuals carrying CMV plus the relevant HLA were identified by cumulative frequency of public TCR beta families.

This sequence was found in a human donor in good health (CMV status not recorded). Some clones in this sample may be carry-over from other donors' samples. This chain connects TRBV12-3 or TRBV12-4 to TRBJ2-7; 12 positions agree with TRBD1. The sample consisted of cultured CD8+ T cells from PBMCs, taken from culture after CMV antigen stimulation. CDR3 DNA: TGTGCCAGCAGTTGGGACAGGGGGCCCGACGAGCAGTACTTC. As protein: CASSWDRGPDEQYF.